The 14 T cell receptor beta chains presented below share a single source sample, sequenced in a study of control samples from healthy donors and cancer patients. Generated by immunoSEQ multiplex PCR, the TCRdb table keeps only in-frame clones and is missing some. The repertoire holds approximately 50,000 clones, with 90% to 95% as singletons. Sequencing input: PBMCs. The source is a man aged 25 to 45 with colorectal cancer.

J is TRBJ1-5 and V is TRBV10-3; 9 nucleotides agree with TRBD1. From germline, CDR1 is ENHRY and CDR2 SYGVKD. With 4 bases clipped from V and 5 bases from J, the junction kept 6 bases outside the gene matches. This CDR3 region has 15 residues. In DNA form, the CDR3 reads TGTGCCATCAGTGCTTCGGACAGGGGATATCAGCCCCAGCATTTT. It specifies CAISASDRGYQPQHF.

This sequence joins TRBV7-2 and TRBJ2-2; D call uncertain. Germline loops: CDR1 SGHTA, CDR2 FQGNSA. CDR3 size: 14 residues. Trimming left V 2 bases short and J 5 bases short, with 9 bases between. CDR3 sequence reads: CASSLRRWTGELFF. DNA for the CDR3: TGTGCCAGCAGCTTAAGGCGGTGGACCGGGGAGCTGTTTTTT. The entire variable domain, with the rest obtained from reference TRBV7-2 and TRBJ2-2, is as follows: GAGVSQSPSNKVTEKGKDVELRCDPISGHTALYWYRQSLGQGLEFLIYFQGNSAPDKSGLPSDRFSAERTGGSVSTLTIQRTQQEDSAVYLCASSLRRWTGELFFGEGSRLTVL.

The chain is built from TRBV19 and TRBJ1-3, with 9 bases fitting TRBD1. This CDR3 region has 16 residues. V trimming: 1 base; J trimming: 3 bases; junction bases outside the gene matches: 4. Germline V gene lookup returns CDR1 LNHDA and CDR2 SQIVND (reference sequence). The chain's CDR3 is CASSIATGGYGNTIYF. The DNA of the CDR3 is TGTGCCAGTAGTATAGCCACAGGGGGCTATGGAAACACCATATATTTT.

This chain joins TRBV2 and TRBJ2-3, with TRBD2 matching 9 bases. CDR1 and CDR2 (germline): SNHLY, FYNNEI. The CDR3 is 16 residues long. Germline trimming cut 1 base from V and 2 bases from J; bases unmatched to any gene: 4. The CDR3 coding sequence is TGTGCCAGCAGTGAAGAAGCGGGGGGTGACACAGATACGCAGTATTTT. It translates to CASSEEAGGDTDTQYF.

The chain carries TRBV6-1 and TRBJ2-5, with D maybe TRBD1 (5 bases). V was trimmed by 1 base and J by 5 bases, leaving 14 bases between them. This CDR3 has 15 amino acids. Germline V gives CDR1 MNHNS, CDR2 SASEGT. Written as DNA, the CDR3 is TGTGCCAGCAGTGAAGGTCCCCTGGCAGGGGAGACCCAGTACTTC. It codes for CASSEGPLAGETQYF.

The V and J genes are TRBV6-2 or TRBV6-3 and TRBJ2-1, with D perhaps being TRBD1 or TRBD2 (5 bases each). CDR3 length: 15 residues. CDR1 MNHEY and CDR2 SVGEGT come from the germline V gene. V dropped 2 bases and J dropped 8 bases, with 16 bases sitting between them. Here the CDR3 reads CASSYPRELGYEQFF. The CDR3 DNA reads TGTGCCAGCAGTTACCCCAGGGAGCTAGGTTATGAGCAGTTCTTC.

This clone has a single count. The gene calls are TRBV30 and TRBJ1-4; D is undetermined. The germline V gene has CDR1 GTSNPN and CDR2 SVGIG (reference sequence). Deletions cut 3 bases from V and 0 bases from J, with 11 bases between. This CDR3 spans 15 amino acids. For the CDR3, the DNA is TGTGCCTGGAGCCGAGGACTGGCAACTAATGAAAAACTGTTTTTT. Protein sequence: CAWSRGLATNEKLFF.

The rearrangement links TRBV30 to TRBJ1-2; 9 nucleotides match TRBD1. V shed 3 bases and J 0 bases; nucleotides not matched to a gene: 14. Germline loops: CDR1 GTSNPN, CDR2 SVGIG (reference sequence). The CDR3 extends over 18 amino acids. The CDR3 DNA is TGTGCCTGGAGCCATAGGAGGGACAGGGAGAAAACTAACTATGGCTACACCTTC. It yields the protein CAWSHRRDREKTNYGYTF.

This chain connects TRBV13 to TRBJ2-5; TRBD1 agrees at 7 bases. This CDR3 is built from 14 residues. The V gene end was trimmed by 5 bases and the J gene end by 0 bases; junction bases not matched to a gene: 3. Looked up from germline, CDR1 is PRHDT and CDR2 is FYEKMQ (reference sequence). The CDR3 protein is CASSMGTDQETQYF. The CDR3 DNA reads TGTGCCAGCAGCATGGGGACAGACCAAGAGACCCAGTACTTC.

The chain couples TRBV15 to TRBJ1-3; D gene ambiguous. Germline lookup yields CDR1 LNHNV and CDR2 YYDKDF (reference sequence). There are 13 residues in the CDR3. The V and J ends lost 1 base and 7 bases respectively, with 8 bases between them. CDR3 nucleotide sequence: TGTGCCACCAGCAGAGGGTTGAAGAACACCATATATTTT. It codes for CATSRGLKNTIYF.

This chain joins TRBV5-1 and TRBJ2-2; D is possibly TRBD1 (5 bases). The CDR3 is made up of 19 amino acids. Germline CDR1 is SGHRS and CDR2 is YFSETQ. Trimming shortened V by 3 bases and J by 0 bases, and 21 bases separated the two germline ends. CDR3 amino acids: CASSSPIQTVLANTGELFF. CDR3 nucleotides: TGCGCCAGCAGCTCACCCATACAGACAGTTTTGGCGAACACCGGGGAGCTGTTTTTT.

The chain has TRBV5-1 and TRBJ2-7; D ambiguous. Trimming stripped 4 bases from V and 0 bases from J, with 11 bases between. There are 14 residues in the CDR3. Germline values: CDR1 SGHRS, CDR2 YFSETQ. The CDR3 here is CASSPQTSSYEQYF. In DNA form, the CDR3 reads TGCGCCAGCAGCCCCCAGACAAGCTCCTACGAGCAGTACTTC.

The V and J genes are TRBV5-4 and TRBJ2-7; D perhaps matches TRBD2 (7 bases). There are 13 residues in the CDR3. CDR1 is SGHNT and CDR2 is YYREEE in the germline V gene (reference sequence). Trimming pared 2 bases from V and 4 bases from J, leaving 10 bases between. The CDR3 here is CASSLGGVYEQYF. CDR3 nucleotide sequence: TGTGCCAGCAGCTTAGGGGGGGTTTACGAGCAGTACTTC.

The CDR3 protein is CASSLARPANYGYTF. CDR3 in DNA: TGTGCCAGCAGCTTAGCGCGGCCGGCTAACTATGGCTACACCTTC. The chain employs TRBV7-9 and TRBJ1-2; no firm D call. CDR1 and CDR2 (germline): SEHNR, FQNEAQ (reference sequence). CDR3 length: 15 residues. Trimming removed 0 bases at V and 0 bases at J, with 8 bases between.